This paragraph covers one T cell receptor (beta chain) sequence. The antigen remains unidentified. Method: immunoSEQ multiplex PCR; TCRdb's copy keeps in-frame clones and lacks some. The data contain some 150,000 clones, 75% to 95% of them singletons. This sample is drawn from a study of T cell responses to AZD1222 COVID-19 vaccine. The study, taken as a whole, reports: Mostly white British, mostly female donors; authors suggested clonal diversity may be underestimated. It was only after the peak T cell response that any repertoires were sampled.

The CDR3 spans 14 residues. In germline, CDR1 is GTSNPN, CDR2 SVGIG (reference sequence). Trimming cost V 2 bases and J 7 bases, with 15 bases left between them. The V call is TRBV30, the J call TRBJ1-5; possible D gene TRBD1, 6 bases. The receptor was derived from an adult in good health. Material: peripheral blood, obtained on day 0 of MenACWY control vaccination. Here the CDR3 DNA reads TGTGCCTGGAGTCGGGGGCAGGGTGGGCAGCCCCAGCATTTT. It codes for CAWSRGQGGQPQHF.